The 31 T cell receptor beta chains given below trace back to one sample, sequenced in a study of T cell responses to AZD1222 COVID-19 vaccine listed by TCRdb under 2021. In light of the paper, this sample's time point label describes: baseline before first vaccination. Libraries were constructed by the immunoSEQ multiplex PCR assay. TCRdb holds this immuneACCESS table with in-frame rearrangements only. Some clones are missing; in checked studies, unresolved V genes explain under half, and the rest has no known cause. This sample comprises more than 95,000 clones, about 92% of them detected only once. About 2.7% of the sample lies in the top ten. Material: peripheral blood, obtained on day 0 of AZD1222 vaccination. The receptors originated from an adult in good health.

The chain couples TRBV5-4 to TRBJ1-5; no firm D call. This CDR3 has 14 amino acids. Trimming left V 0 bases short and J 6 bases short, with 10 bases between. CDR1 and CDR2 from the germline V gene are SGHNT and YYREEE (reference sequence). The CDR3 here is CASSLGGEGQPQHF. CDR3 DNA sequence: TGTGCCAGCAGCTTGGGTGGCGAGGGTCAGCCCCAGCATTTT.

The CDR3 sequence is CASSQKMYTGELFF. CDR3 in DNA: TGTGCCAGCAGCCAAAAAATGTACACCGGGGAGCTGTTTTTT. V is TRBV16 and J is TRBJ2-2; no clear D gene. This CDR3 region has 14 residues. V was pared by 2 bases and J by 3 bases, with 7 bases between. Germline-derived CDR1 and CDR2 are KGHSY and FQNENV.

The CDR3 nucleotides are TGCGCCAGCAGCCCCAGACCCACAGATACGCAGTATTTT. Translating gives CASSPRPTDTQYF. The chain is built from TRBV5-1 and TRBJ2-3; D uncertain. From germline, CDR1 is SGHRS and CDR2 YFSETQ. Trimming took 4 bases from V and 2 from J, leaving 8 bases between them. This CDR3 spans 13 amino acids.

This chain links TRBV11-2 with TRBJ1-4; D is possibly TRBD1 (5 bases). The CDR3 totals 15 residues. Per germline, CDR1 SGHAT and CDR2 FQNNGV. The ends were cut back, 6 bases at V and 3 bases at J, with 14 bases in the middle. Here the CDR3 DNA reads TGTGCCAGCAGGCCGTTGGGGGGTGCTAATGAAAAACTGTTTTTT. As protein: CASRPLGGANEKLFF.

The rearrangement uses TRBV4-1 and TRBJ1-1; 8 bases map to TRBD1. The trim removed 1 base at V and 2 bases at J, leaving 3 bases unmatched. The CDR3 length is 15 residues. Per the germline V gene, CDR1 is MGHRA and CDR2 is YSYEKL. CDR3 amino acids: CASSQGTGGNTEAFF. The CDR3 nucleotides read TGCGCCAGCAGCCAAGGAACAGGGGGAAACACTGAAGCTTTCTTT.

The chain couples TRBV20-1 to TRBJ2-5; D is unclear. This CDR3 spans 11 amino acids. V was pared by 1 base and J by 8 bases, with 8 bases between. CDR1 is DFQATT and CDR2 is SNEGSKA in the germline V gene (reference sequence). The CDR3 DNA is TGCAGTGCTAGAGTCCGAGACACCCAGTACTTC. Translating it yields CSARVRDTQYF.

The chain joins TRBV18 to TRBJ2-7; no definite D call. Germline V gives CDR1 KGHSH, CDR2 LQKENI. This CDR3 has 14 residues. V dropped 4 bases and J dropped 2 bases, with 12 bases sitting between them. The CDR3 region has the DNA TGTGCCAGCTCACGGGCAGCATCCACCTACGAGCAGTACTTC. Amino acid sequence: CASSRAASTYEQYF.

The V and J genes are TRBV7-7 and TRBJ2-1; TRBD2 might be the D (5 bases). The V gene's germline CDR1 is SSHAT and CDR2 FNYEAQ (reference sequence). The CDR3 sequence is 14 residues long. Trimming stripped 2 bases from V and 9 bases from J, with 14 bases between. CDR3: CASSLYGLASEQFF. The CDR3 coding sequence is TGTGCCAGCAGCTTATATGGTCTAGCCTCTGAGCAGTTCTTC. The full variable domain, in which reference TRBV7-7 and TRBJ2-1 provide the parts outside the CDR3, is GAGVSQSPRYKVTKRGQDVTLRCDPISSHATLYWYQQALGQGPEFLTYFNYEAQPDKSGLPSDRFSAERPEGSISTLTIQRTEQRDSAMYRCASSLYGLASEQFFGPGTRLTVL.

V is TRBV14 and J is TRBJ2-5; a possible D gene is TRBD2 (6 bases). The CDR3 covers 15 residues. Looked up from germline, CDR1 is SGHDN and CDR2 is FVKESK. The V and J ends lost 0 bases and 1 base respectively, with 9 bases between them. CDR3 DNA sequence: TGTGCCAGCAGCCAAGATGCGGGACGCCAAGAGACCCAGTACTTC. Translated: CASSQDAGRQETQYF.

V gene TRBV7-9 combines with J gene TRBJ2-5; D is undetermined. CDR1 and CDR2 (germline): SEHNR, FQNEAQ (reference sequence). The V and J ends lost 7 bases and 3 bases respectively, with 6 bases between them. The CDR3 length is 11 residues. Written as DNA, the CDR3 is TGTGCCAGCACCAACGAAGAGACCCAGTACTTC. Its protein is CASTNEETQYF.

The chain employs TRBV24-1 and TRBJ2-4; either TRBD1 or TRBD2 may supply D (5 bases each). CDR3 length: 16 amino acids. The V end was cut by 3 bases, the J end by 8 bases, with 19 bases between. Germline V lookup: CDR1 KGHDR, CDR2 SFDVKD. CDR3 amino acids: CATSDHSDSRGDIQYF. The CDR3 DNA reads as TGTGCCACCAGTGATCATTCTGACAGTCGAGGGGACATTCAGTACTTC.

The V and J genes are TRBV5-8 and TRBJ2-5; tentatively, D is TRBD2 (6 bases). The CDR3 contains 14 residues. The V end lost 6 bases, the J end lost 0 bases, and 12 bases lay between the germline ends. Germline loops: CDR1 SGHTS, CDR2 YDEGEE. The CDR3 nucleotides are TGTGCCAGCAACGGGGGACTGTACCAAGAGACCCAGTACTTC. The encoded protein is CASNGGLYQETQYF.

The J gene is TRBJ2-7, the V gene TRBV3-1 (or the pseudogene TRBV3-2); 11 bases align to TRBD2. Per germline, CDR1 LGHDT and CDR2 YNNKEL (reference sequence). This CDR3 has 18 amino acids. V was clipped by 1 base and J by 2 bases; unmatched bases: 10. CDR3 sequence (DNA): TGTGCCAGCAGCCAAGGGGGGGTGACTAGCGGGACCACCTACGAGCAGTACTTC. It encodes CASSQGGVTSGTTYEQYF.

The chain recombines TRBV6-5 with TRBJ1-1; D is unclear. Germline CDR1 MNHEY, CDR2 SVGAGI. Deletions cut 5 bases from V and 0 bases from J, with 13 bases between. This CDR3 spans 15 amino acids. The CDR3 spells CASSTQGRVNTEAFF. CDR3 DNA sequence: TGTGCCAGCAGTACACAAGGGCGGGTGAACACTGAAGCTTTCTTT.

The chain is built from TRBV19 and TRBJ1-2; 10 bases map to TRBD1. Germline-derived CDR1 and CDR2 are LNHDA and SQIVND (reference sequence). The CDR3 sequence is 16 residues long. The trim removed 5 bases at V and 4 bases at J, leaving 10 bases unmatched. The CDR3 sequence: CASSPALGQGSYGYTF. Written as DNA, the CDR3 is TGTGCCAGTAGTCCCGCCCTGGGACAGGGGAGCTATGGCTACACCTTC.

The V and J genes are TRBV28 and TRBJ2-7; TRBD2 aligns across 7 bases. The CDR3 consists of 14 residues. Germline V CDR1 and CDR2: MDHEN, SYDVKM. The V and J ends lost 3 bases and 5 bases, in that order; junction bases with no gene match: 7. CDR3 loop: CASSFLSGTDEQYF. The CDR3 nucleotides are TGTGCCAGCAGTTTTCTAAGCGGGACTGACGAGCAGTACTTC.

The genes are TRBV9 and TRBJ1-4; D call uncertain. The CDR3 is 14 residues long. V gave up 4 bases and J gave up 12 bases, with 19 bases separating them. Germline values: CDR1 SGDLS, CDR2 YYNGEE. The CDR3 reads CASSPLLGSGQLFF. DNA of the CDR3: TGTGCCAGCAGCCCCCTACTCGGCTCCGGGCAACTGTTTTTT.

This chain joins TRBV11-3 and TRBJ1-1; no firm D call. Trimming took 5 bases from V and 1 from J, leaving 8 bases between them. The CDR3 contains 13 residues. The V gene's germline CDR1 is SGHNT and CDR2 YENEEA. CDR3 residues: CASSQDRNTEAFF. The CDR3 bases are TGTGCCAGCAGCCAGGATCGGAACACTGAAGCTTTCTTT.

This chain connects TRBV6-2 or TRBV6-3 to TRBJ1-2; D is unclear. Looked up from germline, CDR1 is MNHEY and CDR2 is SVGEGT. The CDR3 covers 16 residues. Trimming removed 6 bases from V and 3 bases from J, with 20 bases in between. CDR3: CASSLRPGTVYYGYTF. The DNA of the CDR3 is TGTGCCAGCAGCTTACGGCCCGGCACCGTCTACTATGGCTACACCTTC.

The CDR3 region is CASSGPKGGNTEAFF. DNA for the CDR3: TGTGCCAGCAGTGGTCCAAAGGGGGGGAACACTGAAGCTTTCTTT. The chain recombines TRBV2 with TRBJ1-1, with a tentative D call TRBD1 (6 bases). The CDR3 spans 15 residues. Germline V gene lookup returns CDR1 SNHLY and CDR2 FYNNEI. The germline V and J ends were trimmed by 4 bases and 1 base, with 13 bases remaining between them.

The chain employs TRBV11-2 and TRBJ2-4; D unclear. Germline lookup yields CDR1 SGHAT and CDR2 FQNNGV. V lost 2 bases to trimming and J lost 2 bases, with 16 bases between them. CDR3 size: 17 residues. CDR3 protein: CASSLLTDLTTKNIQYF. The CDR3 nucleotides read TGTGCCAGCAGCTTACTAACGGACCTAACTACCAAAAACATTCAGTACTTC.

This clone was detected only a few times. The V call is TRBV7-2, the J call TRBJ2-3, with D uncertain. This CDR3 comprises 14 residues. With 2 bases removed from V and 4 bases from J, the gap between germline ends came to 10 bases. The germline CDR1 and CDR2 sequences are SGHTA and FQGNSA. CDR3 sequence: CASSLLNAPDTQYF. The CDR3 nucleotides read TGTGCCAGCAGCTTACTCAATGCTCCAGATACGCAGTATTTT.

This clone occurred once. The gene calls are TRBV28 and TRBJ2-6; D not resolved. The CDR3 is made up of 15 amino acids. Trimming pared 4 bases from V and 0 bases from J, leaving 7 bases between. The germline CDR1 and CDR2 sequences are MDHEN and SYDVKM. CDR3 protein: CASSSGGSGANVLTF. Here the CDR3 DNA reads TGTGCCAGCAGTTCGGGTGGCTCTGGGGCCAACGTCCTGACTTTC.

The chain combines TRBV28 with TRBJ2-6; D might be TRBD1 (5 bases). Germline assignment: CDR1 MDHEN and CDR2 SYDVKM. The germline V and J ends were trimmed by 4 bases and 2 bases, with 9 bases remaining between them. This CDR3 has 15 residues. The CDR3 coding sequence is TGTGCCAGCAGTTCCTCACAGGCTGGGGCCAACGTCCTGACTTTC. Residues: CASSSSQAGANVLTF.

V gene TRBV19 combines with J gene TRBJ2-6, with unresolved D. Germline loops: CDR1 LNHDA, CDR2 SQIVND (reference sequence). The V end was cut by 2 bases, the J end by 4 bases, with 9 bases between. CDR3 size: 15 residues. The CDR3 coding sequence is TGTGCCAGTAGTATATTTCTTACGGGGGCCAACGTCCTGACTTTC. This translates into CASSIFLTGANVLTF.

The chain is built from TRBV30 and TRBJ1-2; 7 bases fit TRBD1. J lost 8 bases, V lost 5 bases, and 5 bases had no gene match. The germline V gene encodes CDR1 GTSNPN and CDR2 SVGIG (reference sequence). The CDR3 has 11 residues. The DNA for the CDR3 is TGTGCCTGGTACAGGGGTGACGGCTACACCTTC. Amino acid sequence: CAWYRGDGYTF. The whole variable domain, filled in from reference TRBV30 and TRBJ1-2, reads SQTIHQWPATLVQPVGSPLSLECTVEGTSNPNLYWYRQAAGRGLQLLFYSVGIGQISSEVPQNLSASRPQDRQFILSSKKLLLSDSGFYLCAWYRGDGYTFGSGTRLTVV.

The CDR3 DNA reads as TGTGCCAGCGCGCTGTTTGCGACCGGGGAGCTGTTTTTT. Its protein product is CASALFATGELFF. This chain uses TRBV28 with TRBJ2-2; D is unresolved. The germline CDR1 and CDR2 sequences are MDHEN and SYDVKM. The CDR3 sequence is 13 residues long. Trimming pared 8 bases from V and 5 bases from J, leaving 12 bases between.

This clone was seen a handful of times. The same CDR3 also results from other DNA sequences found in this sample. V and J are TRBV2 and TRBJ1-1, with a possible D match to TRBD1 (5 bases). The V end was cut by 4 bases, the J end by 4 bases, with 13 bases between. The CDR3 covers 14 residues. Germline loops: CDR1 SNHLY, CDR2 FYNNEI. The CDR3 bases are TGTGCCAGCAGTGGAGGGGATCGGGGCACTGAAGCTTTCTTT. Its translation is CASSGGDRGTEAFF. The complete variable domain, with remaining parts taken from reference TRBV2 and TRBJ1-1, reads EPEVTQTPSHQVTQMGQEVILRCVPISNHLYFYWYRQILGQKVEFLVSFYNNEISEKSEIFDDQFSVERPDGSNFTLKIRSTKLEDSAMYFCASSGGDRGTEAFFGQGTRLTVV.

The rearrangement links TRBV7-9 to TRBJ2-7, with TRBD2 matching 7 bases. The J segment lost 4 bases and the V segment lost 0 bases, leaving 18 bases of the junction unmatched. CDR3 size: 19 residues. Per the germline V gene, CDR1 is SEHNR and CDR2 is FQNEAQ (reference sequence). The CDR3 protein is CASSLAIGAGEYSLYEQYF. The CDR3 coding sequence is TGTGCCAGCAGCTTAGCGATCGGGGCGGGAGAGTATTCTCTATACGAGCAGTACTTC.

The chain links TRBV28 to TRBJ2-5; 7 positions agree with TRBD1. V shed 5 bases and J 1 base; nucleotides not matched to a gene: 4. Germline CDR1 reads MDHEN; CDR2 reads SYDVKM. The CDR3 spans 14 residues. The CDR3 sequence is CASSPGQSQETQYF. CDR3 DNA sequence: TGTGCCAGCAGTCCGGGACAGTCCCAAGAGACCCAGTACTTC.

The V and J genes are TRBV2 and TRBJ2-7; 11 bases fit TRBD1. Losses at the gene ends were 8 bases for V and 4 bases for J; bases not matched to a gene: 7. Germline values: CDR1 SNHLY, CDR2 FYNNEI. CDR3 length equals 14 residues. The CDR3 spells CASGQGALQYEQYF. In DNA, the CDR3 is TGTGCCAGCGGACAGGGGGCGTTGCAGTACGAGCAGTACTTC. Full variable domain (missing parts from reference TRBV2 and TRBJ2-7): EPEVTQTPSHQVTQMGQEVILRCVPISNHLYFYWYRQILGQKVEFLVSFYNNEISEKSEIFDDQFSVERPDGSNFTLKIRSTKLEDSAMYFCASGQGALQYEQYFGPGTRLTVT.